This T cell receptor (beta chain) was observed in a study of glioma-infiltrating T cells after dendritic cell vaccination. The CDR3 is 13 amino acids. The V gene lost 3 bases and the J gene lost 7 bases, with 12 bases spanning the gap. CDR1 is SGHRS and CDR2 is YFSETQ in the germline V gene. Profiling relied on immunoSEQ multiplex PCR, and the TCRdb table lists in-frame clones only, not all of them. The repertoire holds about 95,000 clones, with over 65% as singletons. This clone was seen ten or more times. This TCR derives from a human donor with glioblastoma. Specimen: blood, collected before dendritic cell vaccination. The chain employs TRBV5-1 and TRBJ2-3, with a weak D call TRBD2 (6 bases). CDR3 protein: CASSSGVSYTQYF. The CDR3 DNA is TGCGCCAGCAGCTCGGGGGTTAGTTATACGCAGTATTTT.